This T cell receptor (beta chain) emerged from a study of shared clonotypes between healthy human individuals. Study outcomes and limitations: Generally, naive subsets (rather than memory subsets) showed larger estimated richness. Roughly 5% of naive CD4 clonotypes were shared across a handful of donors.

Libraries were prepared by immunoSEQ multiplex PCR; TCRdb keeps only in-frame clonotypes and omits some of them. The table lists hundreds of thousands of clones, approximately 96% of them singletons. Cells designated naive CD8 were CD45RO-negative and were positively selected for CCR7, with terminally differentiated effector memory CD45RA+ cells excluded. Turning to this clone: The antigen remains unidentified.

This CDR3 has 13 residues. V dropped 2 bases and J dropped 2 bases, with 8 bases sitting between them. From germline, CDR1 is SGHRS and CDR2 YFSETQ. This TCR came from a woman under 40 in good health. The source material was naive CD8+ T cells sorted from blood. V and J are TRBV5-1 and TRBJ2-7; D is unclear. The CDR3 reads CASSFDTAYEQYF. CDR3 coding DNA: TGCGCCAGCAGCTTTGACACCGCCTACGAGCAGTACTTC. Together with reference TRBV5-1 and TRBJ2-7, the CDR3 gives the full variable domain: KAGVTQTPRYLIKTRGQQVTLSCSPISGHRSVSWYQQTPGQGLQFLFEYFSETQRNKGNFPGRFSGRQFSNSRSEMNVSTLELGDSALYLCASSFDTAYEQYFGPGTRLTVT.